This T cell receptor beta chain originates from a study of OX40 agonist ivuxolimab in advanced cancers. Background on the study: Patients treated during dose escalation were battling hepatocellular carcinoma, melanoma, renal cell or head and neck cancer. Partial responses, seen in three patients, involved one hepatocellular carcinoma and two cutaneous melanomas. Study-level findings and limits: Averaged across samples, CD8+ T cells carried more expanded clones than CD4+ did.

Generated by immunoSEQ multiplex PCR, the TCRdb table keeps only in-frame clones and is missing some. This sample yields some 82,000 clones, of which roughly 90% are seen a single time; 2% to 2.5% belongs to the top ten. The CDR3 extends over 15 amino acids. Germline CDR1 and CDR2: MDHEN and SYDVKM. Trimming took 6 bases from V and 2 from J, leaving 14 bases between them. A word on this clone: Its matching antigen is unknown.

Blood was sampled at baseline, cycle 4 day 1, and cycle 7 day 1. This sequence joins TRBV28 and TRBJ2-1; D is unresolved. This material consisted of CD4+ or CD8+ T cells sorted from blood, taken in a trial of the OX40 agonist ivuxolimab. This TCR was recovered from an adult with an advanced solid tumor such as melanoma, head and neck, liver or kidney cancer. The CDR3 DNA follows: TGTGCCAGCAGCCGAATTAGACACACCTACAATGAGCAGTTCTTC. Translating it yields CASSRIRHTYNEQFF.